This T cell receptor (beta chain) came from a study of CXCR3-negative and CXCR3-positive naive CD8 T cells. Study overall: Summed over all libraries, TRB reads came to about 140 million, with about 1.5 +/- 0.3 million per library.

cDNA libraries for TRB were generated by 5' RACE incorporating UMI labels. TCRdb reprocessed the 5' RACE reads, with one entry per CDR3 protein and no DNA. Recorded for this sample: about 130,000 distinct CDR3 sequences. CDR3 length: 13 amino acids. The germline gives CDR1 MDHEN, CDR2 SYDVKM. Study-wide points: Both naive subsets carried similar amounts of surface CD5, so TCR strength was inferred from TRB CDR3 properties.

Sorting yielded triplicates of a few hundred thousand cells for each CD8+ T cell subset. As for this clonotype: Antigen unknown.

Sequencing was performed on naive CXCR3- CD8+ T cells from blood. The subset denotes: CD45RO-CCR7+CD27+CD95- naive CD8+ T cells lacking CXCR3 (TNR3-). The chain has TRBV28 and TRBJ2-3; the TRBD2 assignment by TCRdb is unverifiable without DNA. The clonotype originates from a human donor in good health. Some clones in this sample may be carry-over from other donors' samples. This chain's CDR3 is CASALAATDTQYF.